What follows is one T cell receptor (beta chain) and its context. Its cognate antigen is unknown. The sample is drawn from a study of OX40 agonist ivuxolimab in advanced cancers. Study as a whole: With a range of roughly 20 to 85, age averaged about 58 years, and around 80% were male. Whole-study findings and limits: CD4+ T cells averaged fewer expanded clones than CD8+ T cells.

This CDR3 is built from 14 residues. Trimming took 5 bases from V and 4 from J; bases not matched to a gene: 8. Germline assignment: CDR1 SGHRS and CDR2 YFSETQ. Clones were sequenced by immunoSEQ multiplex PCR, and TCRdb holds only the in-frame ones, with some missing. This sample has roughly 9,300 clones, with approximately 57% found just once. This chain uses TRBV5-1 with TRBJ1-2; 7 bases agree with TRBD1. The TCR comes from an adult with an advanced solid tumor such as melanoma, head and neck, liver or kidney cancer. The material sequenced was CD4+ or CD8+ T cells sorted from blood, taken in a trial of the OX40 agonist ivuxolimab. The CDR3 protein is CASSSGTAGYGYTF. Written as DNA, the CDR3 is TGCGCCAGCAGTTCCGGGACAGCCGGCTATGGCTACACCTTC.